In its sample, the clone carrying this T cell receptor beta chain was seen many times. Its antigen is unknown. A second PCR of about 7 to 12 cycles used a sample-barcoded 5' primer and a J-beta primer mix. A single record per CDR3 protein comes from TCRdb applying MiXCR to the 5' RACE reads. The repertoire holds about 830,000 distinct CDR3 sequences, with approximately 67% as singletons. The V gene's germline CDR1 is LGHDT and CDR2 YNNKEL (reference sequence). The CDR3 covers 14 residues. Losses at the gene ends were 5 bases for V and 10 bases for J; bases not matched to a gene: 3. The entry originates in a study of blood T cells in healthy people across ages. Notes on the study in general: Both higher diversity and more naive CD4+ cells marked long-lived donors when set against aged donors. A roughly linear age-dependent decrease characterized TCR beta diversity per million T cells.

The sequencing input was blood. The chain uses TRBV3-1 and TRBJ1-6, with 12 bases matching TRBD1. The TCR sequence derives from a man under 40 in good health. CDR3 nucleotides: TGTGCCAGCAGCGACGGGACAGGGGGCTCACCCCTCCACTTT. Translating gives CASSDGTGGSPLHF.